The 17 T cell receptor beta chains below were found in one sample sequenced in a study of blood T cell repertoires in COVID-19. Measured with immunoSEQ multiplex PCR; TCRdb has only the in-frame clones, and not every one. The data contain 80,000 to 90,000 clones, more than 60% of them singletons. Sequenced material: peripheral blood. These TCRs come from a man aged 65 to 79 with acute or convalescent COVID-19.

The rearrangement uses TRBV6-1 and TRBJ2-6; D possibly corresponds to TRBD2 (5 bases). Germline loops: CDR1 MNHNS, CDR2 SASEGT. The V end was cut by 1 base, the J end by 0 bases, with 13 bases between. This CDR3 is built from 18 residues. CDR3 in amino acids: CASSEERFGPSGANVLTF. The CDR3 region has the DNA TGTGCCAGCAGTGAAGAGCGGTTCGGACCCTCTGGGGCCAACGTCCTGACTTTC.

This rearrangement joins TRBV10-3 to TRBJ2-7; tentatively, D is TRBD1 (6 bases). Germline V lookup: CDR1 ENHRY, CDR2 SYGVKD. The CDR3 length is 14 residues. Trimming cost V 0 bases and J 3 bases, with 9 bases left between them. CDR3 protein: CAISESDRSYEQYF. The CDR3 DNA reads TGTGCCATCAGTGAGTCTGACAGGAGCTACGAGCAGTACTTC.

This rearrangement joins TRBV9 to TRBJ2-1, with a weak D call TRBD1 (6 bases). Germline V gene lookup returns CDR1 SGDLS and CDR2 YYNGEE. Trimming cost V 3 bases and J 12 bases, with 16 bases left between them. The CDR3 covers 13 residues. CDR3 DNA: TGTGCCAGCAGCGCCGATTTCCGCAGGGGGCAGTTCTTC. Amino acid sequence: CASSADFRRGQFF.

This chain connects TRBV5-5 to TRBJ1-1; 7 nucleotides line up with TRBD1. Germline CDR1 SGHKS, CDR2 YYEKEE (reference sequence). V was pared by 1 base and J by 5 bases, with 2 bases of the junction left unmatched. CDR3 length: 13 residues. As DNA, the CDR3 is TGTGCCAGCAGCTTGACACAGGGGACTGAAGCTTTCTTT. Protein product: CASSLTQGTEAFF.

The chain recombines TRBV3-1 (or the pseudogene TRBV3-2) with TRBJ1-4; D gene uncertain. Trimming stripped 1 base from V and 2 bases from J, with 5 bases between. The CDR3 has 14 residues. Germline V gene data show CDR1 as LGHDT and CDR2 as YNNKEL (reference sequence). The CDR3 nucleotides read TGTGCCAGCAGCCAAGGGCGGACTAATGAAAAACTGTTTTTT. It encodes CASSQGRTNEKLFF.

The rearrangement links TRBV19 to TRBJ1-1; the D gene is possibly TRBD1 (6 bases). The length of the CDR3 is 14 residues. V lost 4 bases to trimming and J lost 2 bases, with 11 bases between them. Per germline, CDR1 LNHDA and CDR2 SQIVND (reference sequence). The CDR3 DNA is TGTGCCAGTAGTACGGGACACGCAAACACTGAAGCTTTCTTT. Its protein product is CASSTGHANTEAFF.

The rearrangement links TRBV24-1 to TRBJ2-6; 8 bases align to TRBD1. V lost 4 bases and J lost 1; bases outside the gene matches: 11. CDR1 and CDR2 (germline): KGHDR, SFDVKD. The CDR3 consists of 19 residues. CDR3 amino acids: CATSESPGTGLSGANVLTF. The CDR3 bases are TGTGCCACCAGTGAGTCGCCCGGGACAGGCTTATCTGGGGCCAACGTCCTGACTTTC.

The chain is built from TRBV2 and TRBJ2-7, with TRBD2 matching over 12 bases. This CDR3 is built from 16 residues. V lost 5 bases to trimming and J lost 3 bases; unmatched junction nucleotides: 8. Germline-derived CDR1 and CDR2 are SNHLY and FYNNEI. The CDR3 loop reads CASSPLGLAGNYEQYV. DNA for the CDR3: TGTGCCAGCAGTCCCCTCGGACTAGCGGGGAACTACGAGCAGTACGTC.

The chain is built from TRBV2 and TRBJ1-1; no clear D gene. CDR1 and CDR2 (germline): SNHLY, FYNNEI. This CDR3 has 16 amino acids. Trimming took off 2 bases at V and 5 bases at J, with 18 bases between the two ends. CDR3 bases: TGTGCCAGCAGTGAAAGTAAGGAGGAGGTAAGAACTGAAGCTTTCTTT. It encodes CASSESKEEVRTEAFF.

The chain has TRBV7-2 and TRBJ1-5; D uncertain. CDR3 length equals 14 residues. CDR1 SGHTA and CDR2 FQGNSA come from the germline V gene. V was trimmed by 5 bases and J by 0 bases, leaving 8 bases between them. As DNA, the CDR3 is TGTGCCAGCAGCGCACACCTTAGCAATCAGCCCCAGCATTTT. Its translation is CASSAHLSNQPQHF. Full variable domain (outside the CDR3, taken from reference TRBV7-2 and TRBJ1-5): GAGVSQSPSNKVTEKGKDVELRCDPISGHTALYWYRQSLGQGLEFLIYFQGNSAPDKSGLPSDRFSAERTGGSVSTLTIQRTQQEDSAVYLCASSAHLSNQPQHFGDGTRLSIL.

V gene TRBV6-4 combines with J gene TRBJ1-3; maybe TRBD1 (5 bases). The germline CDR1 and CDR2 sequences are MRHNA and SNTAGT. The CDR3 spans 13 residues. Trimming took 8 bases from V and 2 from J, leaving 10 bases between them. CDR3 sequence: CASAQETGNTIYF. The CDR3 DNA follows: TGTGCCAGCGCACAGGAAACTGGAAACACCATATATTTT.

The chain combines TRBV11-2 with TRBJ2-2; 11 bases align to TRBD2. The V gene end was trimmed by 9 bases and the J gene end by 3 bases; junction bases not matched to a gene: 6. CDR3 length: 15 amino acids. The germline V gene has CDR1 SGHAT and CDR2 FQNNGV. The DNA of the CDR3 is TGTGCCAGTAGGGCTAGCGGGGGGCACACCGGGGAGCTGTTTTTT. It is translated as CASRASGGHTGELFF.

This clone occurred once. The J gene is TRBJ1-1, the V gene TRBV7-8, with 7 bases identical to TRBD1. The junction had 4 bases not matched to a gene; V was cut back by 5 bases and J by 4 bases. The CDR3 is 13 residues long. Germline lookup yields CDR1 SGHVS and CDR2 FQNEAQ. CDR3 region: CASSHRQGTEAFF. The CDR3 DNA is TGTGCCAGCAGCCACAGACAGGGCACTGAAGCTTTCTTT. Filled out from reference TRBV7-8 and TRBJ1-1, the complete variable domain reads GAGVSQSPRYKVAKRGQDVALRCDPISGHVSLFWYQQALGQGPEFLTYFQNEAQLDKSGLPSDRFFAERPEGSVSTLKIQRTQQEDSAVYLCASSHRQGTEAFFGQGTRLTVV.

The V and J genes are TRBV5-4 and TRBJ2-1, with D possibly TRBD1 on 6 matching bases. The V and J ends lost 1 base and 4 bases respectively, with 12 bases between them. Germline assignment: CDR1 SGHNT and CDR2 YYREEE (reference sequence). The CDR3 runs to 15 residues. CDR3 sequence reads: CASSLSRGLYNEQFF. CDR3 DNA: TGTGCCAGCAGCTTGTCCAGGGGCTTATACAATGAGCAGTTCTTC. The whole variable domain, remainder taken from reference TRBV5-4 and TRBJ2-1, is ETGVTQSPTHLIKTRGQQVTLRCSSQSGHNTVSWYQQALGQGPQFIFQYYREEENGRGNFPPRFSGLQFPNYSSELNVNALELDDSALYLCASSLSRGLYNEQFFGPGTRLTVL.

This chain joins TRBV5-1 and TRBJ1-3; D uncertain. Trimming removed 5 bases from V and 8 bases from J, with 20 bases in between. Germline loops: CDR1 SGHRS, CDR2 YFSETQ. The CDR3 spans 15 residues. In DNA form, the CDR3 reads TGCGCCAGCAGACGGGCCTTAGAGGGAGGAGACACCATATATTTT. This sequence encodes CASRRALEGGDTIYF.

The chain is built from TRBV4-1 and TRBJ1-1; unclear D gene. The CDR3 spans 13 residues. V lost 0 bases to trimming and J lost 5 bases, with 7 bases between them. Germline V gene sequence: CDR1 MGHRA, CDR2 YSYEKL. CDR3 region: CASSQEKLTEAFF. DNA for the CDR3: TGCGCCAGCAGCCAAGAGAAGCTAACTGAAGCTTTCTTT.

The J gene is TRBJ1-3, the V gene TRBV29-1; D is unclear. Trimming cost V 2 bases and J 3 bases, with 8 bases left between them. The CDR3 runs 13 residues. Germline values: CDR1 SQVTM, CDR2 ANQGSEA. CDR3 protein: CSVEPRGGNTIYF. The CDR3 DNA reads TGCAGCGTTGAACCCCGGGGTGGAAACACCATATATTTT. Complete variable domain (other parts from reference TRBV29-1 and TRBJ1-3): SAVISQKPSRDICQRGTSLTIQCQVDSQVTMMFWYRQQPGQSLTLIATANQGSEATYESGFVIDKFPISRPNLTFSTLTVSNMSPEDSSIYLCSVEPRGGNTIYFGEGSWLTVV.